These 9 T cell receptor beta chains originate from one sample sequenced in a study of OX40 agonist ivuxolimab in advanced cancers. The repertoire was sequenced with immunoSEQ multiplex PCR; TCRdb's copy has only in-frame clones and lacks some. The sample lists just over 80,000 clones, nearly 90% occurring once. This specimen consisted of CD4+ or CD8+ T cells sorted from blood, obtained in a trial of the OX40 agonist ivuxolimab. Receptors originate from an adult with an advanced solid tumor such as melanoma, head and neck, liver or kidney cancer.

The V call is TRBV6-6, the J call TRBJ1-6; 8 nucleotides line up with TRBD1. CDR3 length: 12 amino acids. Trimming took 9 bases from V and 7 from J; bases not matched to a gene: 2. The V gene's germline CDR1 is MNHNY and CDR2 SVGAGI (reference sequence). The CDR3 is CASGQGNSPLHF. DNA for the CDR3: TGTGCCAGTGGACAGGGAAATTCACCCCTCCACTTT.

The chain is built from TRBV25-1 and TRBJ1-2; D unclear. The germline V gene encodes CDR1 MGHDK and CDR2 SYGVNS. Trimming pared 5 bases from V and 0 bases from J, leaving 10 bases between. The CDR3 consists of 14 residues. As DNA, the CDR3 is TGTGCCAGCAGTAGCCGGAATTCTAACTATGGCTACACCTTC. This translates into CASSSRNSNYGYTF.

This rearrangement joins TRBV7-2 to TRBJ2-5; 7 nucleotides align to TRBD2. The CDR3 totals 14 residues. CDR1 is SGHTA and CDR2 is FQGNSA in the germline V gene. The ends lost 5 bases at V and 2 bases at J; junction bases unmatched: 5. CDR3 nucleotides: TGTGCCAGCAGCGTCCCTAGCGGTCAAGAGACCCAGTACTTC. It codes for CASSVPSGQETQYF.

In its sample, this clone was seen a few times. The rearrangement joins TRBV20-1 to TRBJ1-2; the D is unclear. This CDR3 region has 11 residues. V was pared by 5 bases and J by 4 bases, with 8 bases between. Germline V gene sequence: CDR1 DFQATT, CDR2 SNEGSKA (reference sequence). The CDR3 is CSAVQTYGYTF. CDR3 coding DNA: TGCAGTGCTGTCCAAACCTATGGCTACACCTTC.

This sequence joins TRBV28 and TRBJ1-4; unclear D gene. The CDR3 contains 14 residues. Trimming pared 7 bases from V and 4 bases from J, leaving 13 bases between. In germline, CDR1 is MDHEN, CDR2 SYDVKM. The CDR3 spells CASTTTRGNEKLFF. CDR3 coding DNA: TGTGCCAGCACCACGACCCGGGGTAATGAAAAACTGTTTTTT.

This clone was picked up one time. This chain uses TRBV7-9 with TRBJ2-3, with 13 bases that match TRBD2. Trimming took 5 bases from V and 4 from J; bases not matched to a gene: 6. There are 16 residues in the CDR3. Germline CDR1 SEHNR, CDR2 FQNEAQ (reference sequence). The CDR3 sequence is CASSLGLAGVADTQYF. CDR3 bases: TGTGCCAGCAGCCTCGGACTAGCGGGAGTGGCAGATACGCAGTATTTT.

The sample holds a few counts of this clone. The DNA of the CDR3 is TGCGCCAGCAGTACAGACAATGAGCAGTTCTTC. It encodes CASSTDNEQFF. The rearrangement links TRBV5-1 to TRBJ2-1; D is uncertain. Germline V lookup: CDR1 SGHRS, CDR2 YFSETQ. CDR3 size: 11 residues. V shed 5 bases and J shed 5 bases, with 5 bases lying between them.

In DNA form, the CDR3 reads TGTGCCAGTAGTATACCCTCGACCACGCAGTATTTT. It codes for CASSIPSTTQYF. The chain combines TRBV19 with TRBJ2-3; D gene uncertain. Per germline, CDR1 LNHDA and CDR2 SQIVND (reference sequence). Trimming took off 2 bases at V and 9 bases at J, with 9 bases between the two ends. The CDR3 is made up of 12 amino acids.

This chain connects TRBV5-1 to TRBJ2-3; 7 positions agree with TRBD1. Germline values: CDR1 SGHRS, CDR2 YFSETQ. This CDR3 region has 15 residues. V shed 6 bases and J 0 bases; nucleotides not matched to a gene: 7. This CDR3 is CASKGTVSSTDTQYF. The CDR3 bases are TGCGCCAGCAAAGGGACAGTCTCTAGCACAGATACGCAGTATTTT.